This T cell receptor (beta chain) is from a study of cytotoxic CD8 clonotypes in ibrutinib-treated CLL. Study summary: The subjects consisted of around eleven relapsed/refractory and some 14 treatment-naive individuals, with fewer than 18 IGHV unmutated. A mean of around 270,000 productive templates and more than 75,000 productive rearrangements was obtained per sample. Study-level results: Under therapy, public clonotypes either contracted or stayed stable, and they were uncommon. Rising at ibrutinib response, clonality subsequently fell back toward baseline at progression.

The table came from immunoSEQ multiplex PCR; TCRdb's copy has only in-frame clones and leaves some out. The table has about 160,000 clones, roughly 86% seen once. The germline gives CDR1 KGHSH, CDR2 LQKENI. The V gene lost 5 bases and the J gene lost 0 bases, with 8 bases spanning the gap. The CDR3 loop spans 15 amino acids. With regard to this clone: The antigen is unknown.

V is TRBV18 and J is TRBJ1-6, with D unclear. This TCR was recovered from a human donor with chronic lymphocytic leukemia. The sample was PBMCs, taken after 12 months of ibrutinib treatment. DNA for the CDR3: TGTGCCAGCTCAAACAGCAACTCCTATAATTCACCCCTCCACTTT. Translated: CASSNSNSYNSPLHF.